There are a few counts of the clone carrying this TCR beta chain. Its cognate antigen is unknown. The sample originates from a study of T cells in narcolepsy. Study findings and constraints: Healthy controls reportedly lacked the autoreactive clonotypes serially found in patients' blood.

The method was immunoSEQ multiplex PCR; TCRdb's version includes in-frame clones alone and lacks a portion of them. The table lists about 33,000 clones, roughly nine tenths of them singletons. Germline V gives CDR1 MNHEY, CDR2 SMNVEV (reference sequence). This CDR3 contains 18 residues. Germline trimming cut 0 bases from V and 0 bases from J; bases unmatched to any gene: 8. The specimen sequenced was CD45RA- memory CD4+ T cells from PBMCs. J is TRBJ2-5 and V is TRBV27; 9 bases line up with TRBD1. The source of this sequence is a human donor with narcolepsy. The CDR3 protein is CASSLSPTGGPYQETQYF. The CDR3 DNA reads TGTGCCAGCAGTTTATCCCCTACAGGGGGCCCGTACCAAGAGACCCAGTACTTC.